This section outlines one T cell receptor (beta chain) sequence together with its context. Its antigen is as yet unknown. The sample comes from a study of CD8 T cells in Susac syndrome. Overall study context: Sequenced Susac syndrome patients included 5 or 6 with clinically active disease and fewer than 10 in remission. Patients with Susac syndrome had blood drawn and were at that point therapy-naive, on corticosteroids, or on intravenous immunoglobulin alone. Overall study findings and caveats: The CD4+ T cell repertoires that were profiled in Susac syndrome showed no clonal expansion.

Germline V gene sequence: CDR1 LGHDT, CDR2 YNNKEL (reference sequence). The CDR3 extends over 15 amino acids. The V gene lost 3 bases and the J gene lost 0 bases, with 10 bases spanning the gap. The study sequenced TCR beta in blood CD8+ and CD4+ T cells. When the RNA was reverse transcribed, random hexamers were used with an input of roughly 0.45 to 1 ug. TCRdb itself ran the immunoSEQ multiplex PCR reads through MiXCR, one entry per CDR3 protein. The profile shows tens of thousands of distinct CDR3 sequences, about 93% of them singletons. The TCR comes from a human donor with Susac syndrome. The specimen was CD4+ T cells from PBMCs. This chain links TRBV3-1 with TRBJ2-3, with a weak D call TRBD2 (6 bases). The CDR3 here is CASSQAAGSTDTQYF. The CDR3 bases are TGTGCCAGCAGCCAGGCCGCGGGGAGCACAGATACGCAGTATTTT.